This is a list of T cell receptor beta chains from one sample in a study of blood T cell repertoires in COVID-19. Sequencing was performed with immunoSEQ multiplex PCR; in TCRdb, only in-frame clones are kept and a portion is missing. This sample carries over 250,000 clones, about 89% of them seen once, and the ten largest clones take 8.8%. The source material was PBMCs or T cells enriched from blood (not recorded which). Source of these receptors: a man aged 35-49 years who had recovered from COVID-19. CDR3s include the opening cysteine and the closing phenylalanine or tryptophan. Each record gives: J gene, V gene, clone size, D gene, CDR3 DNA, CDR3 protein. A D gene is named only where the DNA matches it firmly. Some rows mark clone size as missing; the rest say once, few, many or name a class of expanded clone.

TRBJ2-3 | TRBV3-1/TRBV3-2 | . | . | TGTGCCAGCAGCCAAGATCAGAGCACAGATACGCAGTATTTT | CASSQDQSTDTQYF
TRBJ2-3 | TRBV24-1 | . | . | TGTGCCACCAGTGACCCGGACAGCACGAGCACAGATACGCAGTATTTT | CATSDPDSTSTDTQYF
TRBJ1-1 | TRBV19 | . | TRBD1 | TGTGCCAGTAAAGGGACAGGGGGCTGGTACACTGAAGCTTTCTTT | CASKGTGGWYTEAFF
TRBJ2-7 | TRBV13 | . | . | TGTGCCAGCAGCCCCGGAGCAACTTGGCGGGACTCCTACGAGCAGTACTTC | CASSPGATWRDSYEQYF
TRBJ1-6 | TRBV9 | . | TRBD1 | TGTGCCAGCAGCGAAACAGGGGACAATTCACCCCTCCACTTT | CASSETGDNSPLHF
TRBJ2-1 | TRBV9 | . | . | TGTGCCAGCAGCGGAACCCTGGGACACGTCGAGGGGAATGAGCAGTTCTTC | CASSGTLGHVEGNEQFF
TRBJ2-3 | TRBV10-2 | . | TRBD2 | TGCGCCAGCAGGAGGCTGGCTAGCGGGCCCACAGATACGCAGTATTTT | CASRRLASGPTDTQYF
TRBJ2-5 | TRBV5-1 | . | . | TGCGCCAGCAGCTTGGGGACTATGACCATTCAAGAGACCCAGTACTTC | CASSLGTMTIQETQYF
TRBJ2-7 | TRBV10-3 | . | . | TGTGCCATCAGTGCGCGGGACGGATCCTACGAGCAGTACTTC | CAISARDGSYEQYF
TRBJ2-3 | TRBV9 | once | TRBD2 | TGTGCCAGCAGCGTAGGCGCCGGTAGCGGGAGTGGGGATACGCAGTATTTT | CASSVGAGSGSGDTQYF
TRBJ2-1 | TRBV7-9 | . | TRBD2 | TGTGCCAGCAGCTTGGGGGGCCGTGTAAGCGGGAGTAGAGGTGAGCAGTTCTTC | CASSLGGRVSGSRGEQFF
TRBJ2-1 | TRBV18 | . | . | TGTGCCAGCTCAGACGGGGACTCCTACAATGAGCAGTTCTTC | CASSDGDSYNEQFF
TRBJ1-6 | TRBV5-3 | once | TRBD1 | TGTGCCACCCGGACAGGGCCAGGCTCCTATAATTCACCCCTCCACTTT | CATRTGPGSYNSPLHF
TRBJ2-7 | TRBV4-1 | once | . | TGCGCCAGCAGCCAAGTTGGAGGGCCTGCATCCTACGAGCAGTACTTC | CASSQVGGPASYEQYF
TRBJ2-1 | TRBV9 | . | TRBD1 | TGTGCCAGCAGCTCAACAGGGGTCTCCTACAATGAGCAGTTCTTC | CASSSTGVSYNEQFF
TRBJ2-5 | TRBV28 | . | TRBD2 | TGTGCCAGCAGCAAGGGACTAGCGGGGTGGGCCCAGTACTTC | CASSKGLAGWAQYF
TRBJ1-1 | TRBV5-1 | . | . | TGCGCCAGCAGCTTGGCCGGGGAGGATAACACTGAAGCTTTCTTT | CASSLAGEDNTEAFF
TRBJ2-1 | TRBV3-1/TRBV3-2 | . | TRBD2 | TGTGCCAGCAGCCAAGGCCCTAGCGGGGCTTACAATGAGCAGTTCTTC | CASSQGPSGAYNEQFF
TRBJ1-5 | TRBV5-3 | . | . | TGTGCCAGAAGCTTATCGAGGGGCAATCAGCCCCAGCATTTT | CARSLSRGNQPQHF
TRBJ2-3 | TRBV7-8 | . | . | TGTGCCAGCAGCTTACAGCAGGGGCTTGTGAAAGATACGCAGTATTTT | CASSLQQGLVKDTQYF
TRBJ2-4 | TRBV7-8 | . | . | TGTGCCAGCAGCCATCCTGGCGGGGTTGGGGCCAAAAACATTCAGTACTTC | CASSHPGGVGAKNIQYF
TRBJ1-5 | TRBV27 | . | . | TGTGCCAGCAGTTGGGGAGTCAATCAGCCCCAGCATTTT | CASSWGVNQPQHF
TRBJ2-3 | TRBV12-3/TRBV12-4 | . | . | TGTGCCAGCAGATCTAGCACAGATACGCAGTATTTT | CASRSSTDTQYF
TRBJ2-1 | TRBV4-1 | once | TRBD2 | TGCGCCAGCAGCCAAGGGGGACTAGCGTGGTACAATGAGCAGTTCTTC | CASSQGGLAWYNEQFF
TRBJ1-1 | TRBV29-1 | . | . | TGCAGCGTTGTCCTTCGGGGTGTAGCTTTCTTT | CSVVLRGVAFF
TRBJ1-2 | TRBV5-1 | once | . | TGCGCCAGCAGCTTGTACCAGGCTAACTATGGCTACACCTTC | CASSLYQANYGYTF
TRBJ2-2 | TRBV7-6 | . | . | TGTGCCAGCAAGGGGAAAGCGAACACCGGGGAGCTGTTTTTT | CASKGKANTGELFF
TRBJ1-3 | TRBV7-2 | . | TRBD1 | TGTGCCAGCAGCTTGGGACAGGGGATCCGGAACACCATATATTTT | CASSLGQGIRNTIYF
TRBJ1-1 | TRBV6-5 | once | TRBD1 | TGTGCCAGTACCGGGACAGCGAACACTGAAGCTTTCTTT | CASTGTANTEAFF
TRBJ2-1 | TRBV27 | . | . | TGTGCCAGCAGTTTAGTAGGGGTAGGGTGGGCCAATGAGCAGTTCTTC | CASSLVGVGWANEQFF
TRBJ2-7 | TRBV9 | once | TRBD2 | TGTGCCAGCAGCGTTGGTTCGACTAGCGCCTACGAGCAGTACTTC | CASSVGSTSAYEQYF
TRBJ2-3 | TRBV9 | . | TRBD2 | TGTGCCAGCAGCGTAGGAAAGTATAGCGGGGACTTAGATACGCAGTATTTT | CASSVGKYSGDLDTQYF
TRBJ2-7 | TRBV7-9 | . | . | TGTGCCAGCAGCTTAAGGGGGGGTAGCGAGCAGTACTTC | CASSLRGGSEQYF
TRBJ1-5 | TRBV13 | . | . | TGTGCCAGCAGTATGGCCAATCAGCCCCAGCATTTT | CASSMANQPQHF
TRBJ2-7 | TRBV3-1/TRBV3-2 | . | . | TGTGCCAGCAGCCACAATGGGGACAAGTACTACGAGCAGTACTTC | CASSHNGDKYYEQYF
TRBJ1-2 | TRBV7-9 | . | . | TGTGCCAGCAGCAAAAACAGGGATCGCTATGGCTACACCTTC | CASSKNRDRYGYTF
TRBJ1-2 | TRBV3-1/TRBV3-2 | . | . | TGTGCCAGCAGCCGTCCTTACAGGGTTGGCTACACCTTC | CASSRPYRVGYTF
TRBJ1-1 | TRBV14 | . | TRBD1 | TGTGCCAGCAGCCACCAGGGGTGTTGGACAGGATTCATGAACACTGAAGCTTTCTTT | CASSHQGCWTGFMNTEAFF